This T cell receptor beta chain was identified during a study of relationships among human T cell subsets. General observations from the study: Many CDR3s were shared across Th1, Th2 and regulatory subsets. Over 60% of CD8+ cytotoxic sequences came from clones with over 100 reads. The seven subsets showed no significant differences in gene usage or CDR3 length.

The CDR3 is 15 residues long. V was clipped by 10 bases and J by 6 bases; unmatched bases: 10. Germline V gene lookup returns CDR1 MDHEN and CDR2 SYDVKM. From mRNA, alpha and beta CDR3 regions were amplified using semiquantitative ARM-PCR. In ARM-PCR, communal superprimers followed tagged nested gene-specific primers for exponential amplification. First-round products served as template after exonuclease removal of nested primers. TCRdb recomputed calls from the multiplex PCR reads with MiXCR, one row per CDR3 protein. The repertoire has fewer than 15,000 distinct CDR3 sequences, around two thirds of them found once; the top ten carry 25% to 30%. Th1 cells were collected as flow-through following bead selections for CD25, CD56 and CD294. As concerns this clonotype: The target antigen is unknown.

The chain carries TRBV28 and TRBJ2-3; 13 nucleotides match TRBD2. This TCR came from a man aged 35 to 55 in good health. Specimen: CD4+ Th1 cells sorted from blood. The CDR3 protein is CATGLAGQGGDTQYF. In DNA form, the CDR3 reads TGTGCCACGGGACTAGCGGGACAAGGCGGCGATACGCAGTATTTT.